The 23 T cell receptor beta chains below come from one sample, sequenced in a study of cytomegalovirus exposure and HLA in healthy donors. PCR was performed using 60 Vbeta and 13 Jbeta primers. The repertoire was sequenced with immunoSEQ multiplex PCR; TCRdb's copy has only in-frame clones and lacks some. The sample carries approximately 95,000 clones, approximately 80% recorded once. The source material was PBMCs. The receptor source for this set is a woman between 40 and 50 years old in good health and CMV-seropositive.

J is TRBJ2-2 and V is TRBV19; 9 nucleotides line up with TRBD2. Trimming at V came to 6 bases and at J to 1 base, leaving 0 bases not matched to a gene. Germline CDR1 and CDR2: LNHDA and SQIVND (reference sequence). The CDR3 sequence is 14 residues long. The CDR3 sequence is CASRLAGNTGELFF. The CDR3 bases are TGTGCCAGTAGACTAGCGGGGAACACCGGGGAGCTGTTTTTT.

This rearrangement joins TRBV9 to TRBJ2-5; 14 bases fit TRBD2. From germline, CDR1 is SGDLS and CDR2 YYNGEE. The CDR3 has 17 residues. The V segment lost 0 bases and the J segment 11 bases; nucleotides outside the gene matches: 12. CDR3 coding DNA: TGTGCCAGCAGCGTAGATGGCGGGACTAGCGGGAGAAGGGAGCAGTACTTC. Protein: CASSVDGGTSGRREQYF. Looking up the rest from reference TRBV9 and TRBJ2-5 gives the full variable domain: DSGVTQTPKHLITATGQRVTLRCSPRSGDLSVYWYQQSLDQGLQFLIQYYNGEERAKGNILERFSAQQFPDLHSELNLSSLELGDSALYFCASSVDGGTSGRREQYFGPGTRLLVL.

The J gene is TRBJ2-7, the V gene TRBV6-1; the match to TRBD2 covers 8 bases. CDR1 and CDR2 from the germline V gene are MNHNS and SASEGT. The V gene end was trimmed by 7 bases and the J gene end by 8 bases; junction bases not matched to a gene: 16. CDR3 length: 15 residues. CDR3 amino acids: CASTGGYKRELKQYF. CDR3 DNA sequence: TGTGCCAGCACTGGAGGGTACAAGCGGGAGTTGAAGCAGTACTTC.

V usage is TRBV10-3 and J usage is TRBJ2-7; 9 bases agree with TRBD1. CDR1 and CDR2 from the germline V gene are ENHRY and SYGVKD. The CDR3 extends over 15 amino acids. V lost 3 bases, J lost 0 bases, and 3 bases stayed unmatched. CDR3 nucleotides: TGTGCCATCAGTGATTGGGACAGGGTCTCCTACGAGCAGTACTTC. Translating it yields CAISDWDRVSYEQYF.

This clone has only one observation. This sequence joins TRBV18 and TRBJ1-6; D is possibly TRBD1 (5 bases). Trimming left V 4 bases short and J 12 bases short, with 16 bases between. The CDR3 has 14 residues. Germline values: CDR1 KGHSH, CDR2 LQKENI. CDR3 in amino acids: CASSRAGPEEPLHF. The CDR3 bases are TGTGCCAGCTCACGAGCGGGGCCTGAGGAACCCCTCCACTTT.

This chain links TRBV27 with TRBJ1-6; D may be TRBD1 (6 bases). Trimming shortened V by 5 bases and J by 9 bases, and 17 bases separated the two germline ends. The CDR3 has 15 residues. The germline CDR1 and CDR2 sequences are MNHEY and SMNVEV (reference sequence). The CDR3 region has the DNA TGTGCCAGCAGTAACCCCCGGGGGGGGGCTTCACCCCTCCACTTT. Protein: CASSNPRGGASPLHF.

The chain employs TRBV5-1 and TRBJ2-1; TRBD2 matches at 8 bases. V trimming: 4 bases; J trimming: 5 bases; junction bases outside the gene matches: 8. Germline V gene data show CDR1 as SGHRS and CDR2 as YFSETQ. The CDR3 extends over 15 amino acids. CDR3 nucleotide sequence: TGCGCCAGCAGCCCGGGACTAGGCATTGACAATGAGCAGTTCTTC. It yields the protein CASSPGLGIDNEQFF.

V usage is TRBV29-1 and J usage is TRBJ2-5; D unresolved. Germline V gene data show CDR1 as SQVTM and CDR2 as ANQGSEA. The CDR3 runs to 14 residues. Trimming took off 7 bases at V and 4 bases at J, with 19 bases between the two ends. The chain's CDR3 is CSAEATKVGETQYF. The CDR3 DNA reads TGCAGCGCCGAGGCAACAAAAGTAGGAGAGACCCAGTACTTC.

The gene calls are TRBV4-2 and TRBJ2-1; 11 bases fit TRBD2. The germline CDR1 and CDR2 sequences are LGHNA and YNFKEQ. This CDR3 is 15 amino acids long. J gave up 6 bases and V 0 bases, and 1 base lay outside the gene matches. CDR3 in DNA: TGTGCCAGCAGCCAAGAACTAGCGGGAGTCAATGAGCAGTTCTTC. Translation: CASSQELAGVNEQFF.

The rearrangement uses TRBV9 and TRBJ2-7, with TRBD2 matching over 13 bases. Germline V lookup: CDR1 SGDLS, CDR2 YYNGEE. This CDR3 comprises 16 residues. J lost 4 bases, V lost 0 bases, and 4 bases had no gene match. The CDR3 coding sequence is TGTGCCAGCAGCGTAGGGACTAGCGGGAGATTGTACGAGCAGTACTTC. This translates into CASSVGTSGRLYEQYF.

This chain joins TRBV2 and TRBJ2-2, with D tentatively TRBD1 (5 bases). Trimming shortened V by 7 bases and J by 5 bases, and 11 bases separated the two germline ends. This CDR3 spans 13 amino acids. CDR1 and CDR2 from the germline V gene are SNHLY and FYNNEI. The chain's CDR3 is CASTREGTGELFF. The CDR3 region has the DNA TGTGCCAGCACCAGGGAAGGAACCGGGGAGCTGTTTTTT.

J is TRBJ2-5 and V is TRBV29-1, with D possibly being TRBD1 or TRBD2 (9 bases each). The end of the DNA is better explained by TRBJ2-7, so the J call may be wrong. The CDR3 is 19 amino acids. Per the germline V gene, CDR1 is SQVTM and CDR2 is ANQGSEA. The CDR3 region has the DNA TGCAGCGTTCTCCGGGACAGGGAGCGCAGCGGGAGGTCGTCCTACGAGCAGTACTTC. This encodes CSVLRDRERSGRSSYEQYF.

V and J are TRBV19 and TRBJ2-3, with 11 nucleotides matching TRBD2. The CDR3 is made up of 16 amino acids. CDR1 is LNHDA and CDR2 is SQIVND in the germline V gene (reference sequence). V trimming: 6 bases; J trimming: 0 bases; junction bases outside the gene matches: 5. In DNA, the CDR3 is TGTGCCAGTAGGCCGGGACTAGCGGCTAGCACAGATACGCAGTATTTT. Translation: CASRPGLAASTDTQYF. The full variable domain, with the rest looked up from reference TRBV19 and TRBJ2-3, is DGGITQSPKYLFRKEGQNVTLSCEQNLNHDAMYWYRQDPGQGLRLIYYSQIVNDFQKGDIAEGYSVSREKKESFPLTVTSAQKNPTAFYLCASRPGLAASTDTQYFGPGTRLTVL.

This clone has a single count. V and J are TRBV5-1 and TRBJ2-5; 7 bases line up with TRBD1. The CDR3 length is 14 residues. The V gene's germline CDR1 is SGHRS and CDR2 YFSETQ. The ends lost 4 bases at V and 2 bases at J; junction bases unmatched: 5. The CDR3 sequence is CASSLGQSQETQYF. The CDR3 bases are TGCGCCAGCAGCCTGGGACAGTCGCAAGAGACCCAGTACTTC.

This clone appeared a few times. The rearrangement joins TRBV10-1 to TRBJ2-7, with 9 bases lining up with TRBD1. CDR1 and CDR2 (germline): WNHNN, SYGVQD (reference sequence). CDR3 size: 15 residues. J was trimmed by 5 bases and V by 3 bases; bases with no gene match: 8. The CDR3 DNA reads TGCGCCAGCAGTGATCCCGGGACAGGGAACGACGAGCAGTACTTC. Amino acids: CASSDPGTGNDEQYF.

CDR3 amino acids: CASSAEIGLAQYF. The CDR3 DNA is TGTGCCAGCAGTGCCGAAATTGGACTAGCGCAGTATTTT. V gene TRBV4-2 combines with J gene TRBJ2-3; TRBD2 aligns across 7 bases. There are 13 residues in the CDR3. Trimming removed 6 bases from V and 10 bases from J; junction bases left unmatched: 10. Germline V lookup: CDR1 LGHNA, CDR2 YNFKEQ.

J is TRBJ2-1 and V is TRBV5-1, with 12 bases lining up with TRBD2. Germline V gene lookup returns CDR1 SGHRS and CDR2 YFSETQ. The CDR3 has 15 residues. The V and J ends lost 3 bases and 6 bases, in that order; junction bases with no gene match: 4. The CDR3 reads CASSSTSGSGNEQFF. The CDR3, as DNA: TGCGCCAGCAGCTCGACTAGCGGGAGTGGCAATGAGCAGTTCTTC.

The chain employs TRBV5-1 and TRBJ2-3, with 7 bases fitting TRBD2. J was trimmed by 1 base and V by 3 bases; bases with no gene match: 14. The CDR3 extends over 18 amino acids. Germline CDR1 is SGHRS and CDR2 is YFSETQ. CDR3 bases: TGCGCCAGCAGCTCGGTCCCCACCGGGGGGTACGGCACAGATACGCAGTATTTT. Its protein is CASSSVPTGGYGTDTQYF.

The rearrangement links TRBV10-2 to TRBJ2-1; 9 bases map to TRBD2. CDR1 and CDR2 from the germline V gene are WSHSY and SAAADI. Germline trimming cut 11 bases from V and 11 bases from J; bases unmatched to any gene: 16. CDR3 length: 14 amino acids. CDR3 nucleotide sequence: TGCGCCCCCCTGCCGGGACTAGCCGGGGGGAAGCAGTTCTTC. This codes for CAPLPGLAGGKQFF.

Here the CDR3 reads CASSPLAGGGNEQFF. CDR3 sequence (DNA): TGTGCCAGCAGCCCGCTAGCGGGAGGCGGCAATGAGCAGTTCTTC. V is TRBV2 and J is TRBJ2-1, with TRBD2 matching 11 bases. The CDR3 length is 15 residues. The V gene end was trimmed by 6 bases and the J gene end by 6 bases; junction bases not matched to a gene: 7. Per germline, CDR1 SNHLY and CDR2 FYNNEI.

The J gene is TRBJ1-4, the V gene TRBV27; D not certain. Germline V gene data show CDR1 as MNHEY and CDR2 as SMNVEV (reference sequence). Trimming removed 4 bases at V and 6 bases at J, with 9 bases between. The CDR3 is 13 amino acids. CDR3 in amino acids: CASSSPLHEKLFF. The CDR3, as DNA: TGTGCCAGCAGTTCCCCCCTTCATGAAAAACTGTTTTTT. Based on the CDR3 plus reference TRBV27 and TRBJ1-4, the full variable domain is EAQVTQNPRYLITVTGKKLTVTCSQNMNHEYMSWYRQDPGLGLRQIYYSMNVEVTDKGDVPEGYKVSRKEKRNFPLILESPSPNQTSLYFCASSSPLHEKLFFGSGTQLSVL.

J is TRBJ1-5 and V is TRBV28; D may be TRBD1 (5 bases). The CDR3 is made up of 15 amino acids. Trimming left V 6 bases short and J 0 bases short, with 12 bases between. Germline V CDR1 and CDR2: MDHEN, SYDVKM. As DNA, the CDR3 is TGTGCCAGCAGGGAGGGACCTTATAGCAATCAGCCCCAGCATTTT. This codes for CASREGPYSNQPQHF. Full variable domain (rest looked up from reference TRBV28 and TRBJ1-5): DVKVTQSSRYLVKRTGEKVFLECVQDMDHENMFWYRQDPGLGLRLIYFSYDVKMKEKGDIPEGYSVSREKKERFSLILESASTNQTSMYLCASREGPYSNQPQHFGDGTRLSIL.

The genes are TRBV30 and TRBJ2-2; TRBD1 matches at 7 bases. The CDR3 consists of 17 residues. Germline CDR1 is GTSNPN and CDR2 is SVGIG (reference sequence). V was clipped by 0 bases and J by 2 bases; unmatched bases: 9. In DNA form, the CDR3 reads TGTGCCTGGAGTGTAACCCCAGGGGGTCCCAACACCGGGGAGCTGTTTTTT. Its translation: CAWSVTPGGPNTGELFF.